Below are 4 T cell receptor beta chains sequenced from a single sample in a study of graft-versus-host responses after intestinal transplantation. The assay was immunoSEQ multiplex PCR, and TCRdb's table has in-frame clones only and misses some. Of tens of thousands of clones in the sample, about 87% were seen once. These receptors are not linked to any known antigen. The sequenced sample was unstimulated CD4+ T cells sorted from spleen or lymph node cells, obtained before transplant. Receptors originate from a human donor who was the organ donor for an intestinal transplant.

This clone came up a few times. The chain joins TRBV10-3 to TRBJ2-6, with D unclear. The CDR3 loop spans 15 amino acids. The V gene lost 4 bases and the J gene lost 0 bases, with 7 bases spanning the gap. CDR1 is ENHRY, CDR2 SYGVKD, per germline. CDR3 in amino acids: CAISALDSGANVLTF. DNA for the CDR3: TGTGCCATCAGTGCATTAGACTCTGGGGCCAACGTCCTGACTTTC.

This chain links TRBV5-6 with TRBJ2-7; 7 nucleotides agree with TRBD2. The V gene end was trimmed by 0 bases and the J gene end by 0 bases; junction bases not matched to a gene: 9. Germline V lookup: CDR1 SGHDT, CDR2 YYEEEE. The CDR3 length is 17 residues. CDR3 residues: CASSLASGVSLSYEQYV. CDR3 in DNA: TGTGCCAGCAGCTTGGCCAGCGGGGTCTCTCTCTCCTACGAGCAGTACGTC.

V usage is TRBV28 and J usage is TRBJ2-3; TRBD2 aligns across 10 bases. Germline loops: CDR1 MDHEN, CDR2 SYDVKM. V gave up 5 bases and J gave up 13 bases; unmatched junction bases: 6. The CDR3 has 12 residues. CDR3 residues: CASSTLAGGKYF. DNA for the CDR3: TGTGCCAGCAGTACGTTAGCGGGGGGAAAGTATTTT.

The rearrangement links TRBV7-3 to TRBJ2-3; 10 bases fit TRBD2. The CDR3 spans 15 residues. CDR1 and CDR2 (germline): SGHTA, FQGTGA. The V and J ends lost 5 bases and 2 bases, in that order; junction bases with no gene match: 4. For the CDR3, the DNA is TGTGCCAGCAGCGACCTAGCGGGGGTCACAGATACGCAGTATTTT. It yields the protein CASSDLAGVTDTQYF.